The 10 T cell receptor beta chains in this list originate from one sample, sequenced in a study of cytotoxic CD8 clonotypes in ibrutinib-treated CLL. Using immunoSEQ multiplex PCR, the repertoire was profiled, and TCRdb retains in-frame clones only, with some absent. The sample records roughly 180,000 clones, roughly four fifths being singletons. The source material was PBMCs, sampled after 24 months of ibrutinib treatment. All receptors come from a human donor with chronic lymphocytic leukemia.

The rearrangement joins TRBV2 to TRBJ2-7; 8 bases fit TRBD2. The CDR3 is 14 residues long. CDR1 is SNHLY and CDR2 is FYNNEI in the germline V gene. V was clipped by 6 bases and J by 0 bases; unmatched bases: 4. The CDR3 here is CASRGLASSYEQYF. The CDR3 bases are TGTGCCAGCAGAGGACTAGCCAGCTCCTACGAGCAGTACTTC.

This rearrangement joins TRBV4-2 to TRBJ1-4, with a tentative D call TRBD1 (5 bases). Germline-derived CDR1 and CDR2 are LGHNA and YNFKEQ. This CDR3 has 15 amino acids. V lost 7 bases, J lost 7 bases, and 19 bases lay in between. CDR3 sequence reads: CASKQGSFNGEKLFF. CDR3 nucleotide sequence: TGTGCCAGCAAGCAGGGTTCCTTTAACGGTGAAAAACTGTTTTTT.

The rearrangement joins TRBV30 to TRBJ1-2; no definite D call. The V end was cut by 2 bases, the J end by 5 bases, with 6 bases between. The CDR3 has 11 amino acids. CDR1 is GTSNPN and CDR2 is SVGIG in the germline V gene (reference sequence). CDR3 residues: CAWSKGYGYTF. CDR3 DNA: TGTGCCTGGAGTAAGGGTTATGGCTACACCTTC.

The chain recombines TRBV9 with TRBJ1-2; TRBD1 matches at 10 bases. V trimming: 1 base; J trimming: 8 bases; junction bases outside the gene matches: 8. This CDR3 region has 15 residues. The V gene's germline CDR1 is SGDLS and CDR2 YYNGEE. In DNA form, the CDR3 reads TGTGCCAGCAGCGTACCCGGGACAGGGGAAGGGGGCTACACCTTC. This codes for CASSVPGTGEGGYTF.

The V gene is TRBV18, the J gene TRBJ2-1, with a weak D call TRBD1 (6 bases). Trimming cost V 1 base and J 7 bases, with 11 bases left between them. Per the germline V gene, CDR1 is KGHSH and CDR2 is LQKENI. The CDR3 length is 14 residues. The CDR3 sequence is CASSPLGTKNEQFF. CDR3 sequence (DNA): TGTGCCAGCTCACCACTGGGGACAAAGAATGAGCAGTTCTTC.

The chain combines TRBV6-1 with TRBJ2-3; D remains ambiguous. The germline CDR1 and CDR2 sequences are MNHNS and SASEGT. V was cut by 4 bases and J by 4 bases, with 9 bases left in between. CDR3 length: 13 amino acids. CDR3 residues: CASSVRPADTQYF. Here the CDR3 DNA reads TGTGCCAGCAGTGTCCGTCCGGCAGATACGCAGTATTTT.

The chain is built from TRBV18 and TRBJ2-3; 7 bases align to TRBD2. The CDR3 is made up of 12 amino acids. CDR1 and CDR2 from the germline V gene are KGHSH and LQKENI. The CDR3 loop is CATGGSTDTQYF. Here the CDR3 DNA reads TGTGCGACGGGGGGTAGCACAGATACGCAGTATTTT.

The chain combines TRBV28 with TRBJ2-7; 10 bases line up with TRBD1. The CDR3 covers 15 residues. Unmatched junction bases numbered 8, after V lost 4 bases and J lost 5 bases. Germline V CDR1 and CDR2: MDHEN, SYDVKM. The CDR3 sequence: CASSSPTGGFNEQYF. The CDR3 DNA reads TGTGCCAGCAGTTCCCCGACAGGGGGCTTCAACGAGCAGTACTTC.

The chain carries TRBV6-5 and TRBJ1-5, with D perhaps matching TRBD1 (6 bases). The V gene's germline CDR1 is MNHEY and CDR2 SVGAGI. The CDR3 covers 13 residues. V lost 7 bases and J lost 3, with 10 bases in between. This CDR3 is CASNNRVNQPQHF. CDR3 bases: TGTGCCAGCAACAACAGGGTCAATCAGCCCCAGCATTTT.

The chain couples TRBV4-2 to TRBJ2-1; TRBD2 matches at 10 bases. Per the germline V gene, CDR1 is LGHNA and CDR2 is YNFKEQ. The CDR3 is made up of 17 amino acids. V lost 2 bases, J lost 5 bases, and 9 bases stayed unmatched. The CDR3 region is CASSQTSAGGSNNEQFF. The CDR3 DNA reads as TGTGCCAGCAGCCAAACTTCAGCGGGGGGGTCGAACAATGAGCAGTTCTTC.